Below are 25 T cell receptor beta chains sequenced from a single sample in a study of blood T cells in healthy people across ages. The use of a sample-barcoded 5' primer and a J-beta primer mix characterized a second PCR of about 7 to 12 cycles. MiXCR, run by TCRdb on the 5' RACE reads, gives a single entry per CDR3 protein. The sample lists about 650,000 distinct CDR3 sequences, about a third occurring once. The sequencing sample was made of blood. The receptors stem from an elderly woman in good health.

Of note for this clonotype: A much larger clone is a single base away; this may be a read error. V is TRBV6-2 or TRBV6-3 and J is TRBJ2-5; D possibly corresponds to TRBD2 (5 bases). The CDR3 sequence is 14 residues long. Trimming removed 8 bases at V and 12 bases at J, with 25 bases between. Germline-derived CDR1 and CDR2 are MNHEY and SVGEGT. Here the CDR3 DNA reads TGTGCCAGCTGCTTCGGACTGACCAGCATGGAGGAGTACTTC. This sequence encodes CASCFGLTSMEEYF.

This clonotype was detected only a few times. V is TRBV20-1 and J is TRBJ2-2, with 8 bases identical to TRBD1. In germline, CDR1 is DFQATT, CDR2 SNEGSKA (reference sequence). V lost 5 bases, J lost 5 bases, and 4 bases stayed unmatched. This CDR3 has 13 residues. As DNA, the CDR3 is TGCAGTGCTCCACGGACAGGGACCGGGGAGCTGTTTTTT. It yields the protein CSAPRTGTGELFF.

This clonotype was picked up many times. The chain is built from TRBV5-1 and TRBJ2-1, with 15 bases identical to TRBD2. The V segment lost 4 bases and the J segment 5 bases; nucleotides outside the gene matches: 10. The CDR3 loop spans 18 amino acids. The V gene's germline CDR1 is SGHRS and CDR2 YFSETQ. The CDR3 sequence is CASSIGLAGGLIDNEQFF. For the CDR3, the DNA is TGCGCCAGCAGCATTGGACTAGCGGGGGGGCTCATAGACAATGAGCAGTTCTTC. The full variable domain, with the rest looked up from reference TRBV5-1 and TRBJ2-1, is KAGVTQTPRYLIKTRGQQVTLSCSPISGHRSVSWYQQTPGQGLQFLFEYFSETQRNKGNFPGRFSGRQFSNSRSEMNVSTLELGDSALYLCASSIGLAGGLIDNEQFFGPGTRLTVL.

J is TRBJ1-1 and V is TRBV5-1; D perhaps matches TRBD1 (5 bases). V dropped 1 base and J dropped 3 bases, with 13 bases sitting between them. Looked up from germline, CDR1 is SGHRS and CDR2 is YFSETQ. The CDR3 runs to 15 residues. The CDR3 nucleotides read TGCGCCAGCAGCTTGTCCGGGGGTTCGGACACTGAAGCTTTCTTT. Amino acid sequence: CASSLSGGSDTEAFF.

This clonotype came up many times. The rearrangement uses TRBV20-1 and TRBJ2-7, with a weak D call TRBD1 (6 bases). Germline CDR1 is DFQATT and CDR2 is SNEGSKA (reference sequence). This CDR3 comprises 16 residues. Between the trimmed V and J ends, which lost 3 bases and 0 bases, there was a span of 18 bases. The CDR3 coding sequence is TGCAGTGCTAGTCCCCTGACAGGAACGCTCTCCTACGAGCAGTACTTC. Amino acid sequence: CSASPLTGTLSYEQYF.

The chain is built from TRBV30 and TRBJ1-1; D perhaps matches TRBD1 (5 bases). Germline V gives CDR1 GTSNPN, CDR2 SVGIG (reference sequence). Trimming shortened V by 1 base and J by 12 bases, and 12 bases separated the two germline ends. The CDR3 runs to 11 residues. This chain's CDR3 is CAWSGDGDPFF. In DNA, the CDR3 is TGTGCCTGGAGTGGGGACGGCGACCCTTTCTTT. Using reference TRBV30 and TRBJ1-1 for the parts outside the CDR3, the full variable domain is SQTIHQWPATLVQPVGSPLSLECTVEGTSNPNLYWYRQAAGRGLQLLFYSVGIGQISSEVPQNLSASRPQDRQFILSSKKLLLSDSGFYLCAWSGDGDPFFGQGTRLTVV.

V gene TRBV12-3 or TRBV12-4 combines with J gene TRBJ1-5; D is unresolved. The CDR3 is 16 residues long. V lost 4 bases, J lost 2 bases, and 15 bases lay in between. The CDR3 DNA is TGTGCCAGCAGTTCACGGGGTTTTGGGGGCAATCAGCCCCAGCATTTT. The encoded protein is CASSSRGFGGNQPQHF.

The chain combines TRBV30 with TRBJ2-3; perhaps TRBD1 as D (5 bases). Germline V gives CDR1 GTSNPN, CDR2 SVGIG (reference sequence). V lost 0 bases to trimming and J lost 1 base, with 11 bases between them. This CDR3 has 15 amino acids. CDR3: CAWSVAQGRTDTQYF. In DNA form, the CDR3 reads TGTGCCTGGAGTGTAGCGCAGGGTCGCACAGATACGCAGTATTTT.

Written as DNA, the CDR3 is TGCGCCAGCAGCTTGGTAGGGGTTGGCACTGAAGCTTTCTTT. It is translated as CASSLVGVGTEAFF. The genes are TRBV5-1 and TRBJ1-1; D is possibly TRBD1 (5 bases). The CDR3 runs 14 residues. The ends were cut back, 0 bases at V and 4 bases at J, with 10 bases in the middle. Germline CDR1 reads SGHRS; CDR2 reads YFSETQ.

This clonotype showed up many times. The chain employs TRBV5-4 and TRBJ1-1; D may be TRBD1 (5 bases). The CDR3 is 15 residues long. Germline V gene data show CDR1 as SGHNT and CDR2 as YYREEE (reference sequence). V lost 4 bases, J lost 5 bases, and 18 bases lay in between. The CDR3 is CASSPGQEGRTEAFF. CDR3 nucleotides: TGTGCCAGCAGCCCCGGCCAGGAGGGGAGAACTGAAGCTTTCTTT.

The V and J genes are TRBV21-1 and TRBJ2-5; the table's D call, TRBD2, has no DNA check behind it. TRBV21-1 is a pseudogene segment. There are 18 residues in the CDR3. The CDR3 DNA reads as TGTGCCAGCAGCAAGGGGACGCGGCTAGCGGGGTGTCAAGAGACCCAGTACTTC. Amino acids: CASSKGTRLAGCQETQYF.

The table lists this clonotype with a few counts. This may stem from a read error, because a much larger clone lies one nucleotide away. The chain recombines TRBV4-2 with TRBJ2-1; 7 nucleotides agree with TRBD2. Looked up from germline, CDR1 is LGHNA and CDR2 is YNFKEQ. The CDR3 spans 16 residues. The CDR3 is CASSQDRLATYSEQFF. The CDR3 nucleotides read TGTGCCAGCAGCCAAGACCGACTAGCCACCTACAGTGAGCAGTTCTTC.

Remarks on this clonotype: It may be a read error: a sequence one base away is much more abundant. The genes are TRBV20-1 and TRBJ1-4; D ambiguous. The CDR3 contains 14 residues. CDR1 is DFQATT, CDR2 SNEGSKA, per germline (reference sequence). CDR3 DNA sequence: TGCAGTGCTAGAGATAGGCTGTTTAATGAAAAACGGTTTTTT. As protein: CSARDRLFNEKRFF.

This clonotype was seen at least ten times. This chain links TRBV10-3 with TRBJ2-7; 7 bases align to TRBD1. J gave up 6 bases and V 6 bases, and 8 bases lay outside the gene matches. The CDR3 has 13 residues. CDR1 and CDR2 from the germline V gene are ENHRY and SYGVKD. CDR3 nucleotide sequence: TGTGCCATCAGCAACAGGGGAGCCAGCGAGCAGTACTTC. It codes for CAISNRGASEQYF.

This clonotype was picked up a small number of times. Sequence at one end of the junction differs from germline and may be a read error. The chain has TRBV3-1 and TRBJ2-5; 7 nucleotides agree with TRBD1. Germline CDR1 reads LGHDT; CDR2 reads YNNKEL (reference sequence). There are 12 residues in the CDR3. DNA for the CDR3: TGTGCCTGCAGTCACAGGGGAGAGACCCAGTACTTC. Translation gives CACSHRGETQYF.

This clonotype was seen more than once but under ten times. The V and J genes are TRBV7-6 and TRBJ2-1; D is undetermined. CDR3 length: 13 residues. Trimming left V 2 bases short and J 9 bases short, with 11 bases between. Per the germline V gene, CDR1 is SGHVS and CDR2 is FNYEAQ. Here the CDR3 DNA reads TGTGCCAGCAGCTTATTGGGTTTGTCTGAGCAGTTCTTC. Translated, it gives CASSLLGLSEQFF.

Concerning this clonotype itself: A much bigger clone sits one base away, suggesting this may be a read error. This CDR3 reads CASRFFGPNYGYTF. The CDR3 nucleotides are TGTGCCAGCAGGTTTTTTGGACCAAACTATGGCTACACCTTC. The V and J genes are TRBV28 and TRBJ1-2; D unclear. This CDR3 region has 14 residues. Looked up from germline, CDR1 is MDHEN and CDR2 is SYDVKM. The ends were cut back, 6 bases at V and 2 bases at J, with 13 bases in the middle.

V gene TRBV27 combines with J gene TRBJ2-3; 15 bases agree with TRBD2. Germline lookup yields CDR1 MNHEY and CDR2 SMNVEV (reference sequence). With V trimmed by 3 bases and J by 5 bases, 15 bases remained unmatched. CDR3 length: 20 residues. DNA for the CDR3: TGTGCCAGCAGTTTCCAAGGCCCCGGGACTAGCGGGGGGCTCGAAGATACGCAGTATTTT. Protein product: CASSFQGPGTSGGLEDTQYF.

This clonotype showed up many times. This sequence joins TRBV7-2 and TRBJ1-2, with a tentative D call TRBD1 (5 bases). Per the germline V gene, CDR1 is SGHTA and CDR2 is FQGNSA. Trimming stripped 6 bases from V and 4 bases from J, with 18 bases between. This CDR3 region has 15 residues. This chain's CDR3 is CASSVRDPAGYGYTF. CDR3 bases: TGTGCCAGCAGTGTAAGGGACCCGGCGGGCTATGGCTACACCTTC.

This clonotype was observed many times. The chain joins TRBV4-1 to TRBJ1-1, with 7 positions matching TRBD1. There are 15 residues in the CDR3. Germline V gene data show CDR1 as MGHRA and CDR2 as YSYEKL. After removal of 0 bases from V and 4 bases from J, the junction contained 5 bases not matched to a gene. CDR3 amino acids: CASSQDDRVGTEAFF. CDR3 in DNA: TGCGCCAGCAGCCAAGACGACAGGGTCGGCACTGAAGCTTTCTTT.

This clonotype was seen just once. The V and J genes are TRBV7-2 and TRBJ2-3; D remains unclear. Germline CDR1 reads SGHTA; CDR2 reads FQGNSA. This CDR3 has 12 residues. V dropped 4 bases and J dropped 7 bases, with 9 bases sitting between them. This chain's CDR3 is CASSSTPHTQYF. The DNA for the CDR3 is TGTGCCAGCAGCTCGACACCACATACGCAGTATTTT. The entire variable domain, with the rest obtained from reference TRBV7-2 and TRBJ2-3, is as follows: GAGVSQSPSNKVTEKGKDVELRCDPISGHTALYWYRQSLGQGLEFLIYFQGNSAPDKSGLPSDRFSAERTGGSVSTLTIQRTQQEDSAVYLCASSSTPHTQYFGPGTRLTVL.

Worth noting for this clonotype: A much larger clone differs by one base, so this may be a read error. V and J are TRBV10-3 and TRBJ1-2, with TRBD1 matching over 12 bases. The germline V gene encodes CDR1 ENHRY and CDR2 SYGVKD. This CDR3 is 14 amino acids long. CDR3 residues: CVINPGQGAYGYTF. In DNA, the CDR3 is TGTGTCATCAATCCGGGACAGGGGGCCTATGGCTACACCTTC.

This clonotype was picked up many times. The CDR3 DNA follows: TGTGCCAGTAGTATGACGACAGACTATGGCTACACCTTC. Its translation: CASSMTTDYGYTF. V gene TRBV19 combines with J gene TRBJ1-2; D possibly corresponds to TRBD1 (5 bases). The CDR3 extends over 13 amino acids. Trimming removed 3 bases at V and 3 bases at J, with 8 bases between. Germline V gene data show CDR1 as LNHDA and CDR2 as SQIVND (reference sequence).

This clonotype was seen ten or more times. V is TRBV7-9 and J is TRBJ1-5; possible D gene TRBD1, 6 bases. CDR1 is SEHNR, CDR2 FQNEAQ, per germline (reference sequence). V was clipped by 5 bases and J by 3 bases, with 8 bases between them. The CDR3 contains 13 residues. The CDR3 protein is CASSQGFNQPQHF. In DNA form, the CDR3 reads TGTGCCAGCAGCCAGGGGTTCAATCAGCCCCAGCATTTT.

The chain carries TRBV29-1 and TRBJ2-7, with D unclear. Trimming took 4 bases from V and 0 from J, leaving 4 bases between them. In germline, CDR1 is SQVTM, CDR2 ANQGSEA. The CDR3 length is 11 residues. CDR3 DNA: TGCAGCGTTGCGGCCTCCTACGAGCAGTACTTC. This gives the protein CSVAASYEQYF.